The rows below give T cell receptor beta chains drawn from one sample of a study of tumour-infiltrating T cells in Burkitt lymphoma. Produced via immunoSEQ multiplex PCR; TCRdb's table is partial and in-frame only. The table shows roughly 15,000 clones, with 85% occurring only once. The sequencing sample was made of tumor tissue. These receptors were collected from a human donor with diffuse large B-cell lymphoma. CDR3s include the opening cysteine and the closing phenylalanine or tryptophan. D genes are given only for firm matches. Clone size is stated in some rows and not others, as once, few, many or a class when expanded.

V	J	size	D	DNA	CDR3
TRBV27	TRBJ1-2	.	.	TGTGCCAGCAGCGGAACAGGGTTCTCGGTTCATGGCTACACCTTC	CASSGTGFSVHGYTF
TRBV11-2	TRBJ2-1	.	TRBD2	TGTGCCAGCAGCCACCCAAGCGGGAACAATGAGCAGTTCTTC	CASSHPSGNNEQFF
TRBV2	TRBJ1-4	.	.	TGTGCCAGCAGTGTCAATAAGGGTCTTGCAACTAATGAAAAACTGTTTTTT	CASSVNKGLATNEKLFF
TRBV6-5	TRBJ2-7	.	.	TGTGCCAGCAGTTACGAACCACGCTACGAGCAGTACTTC	CASSYEPRYEQYF
TRBV6-5	TRBJ2-4	.	.	TGTGCCAGCAGCGACGGACCCAAAAACATTCAGTACTTC	CASSDGPKNIQYF
TRBV7-9	TRBJ2-1	.	.	TGTGCCAGCAGCTTCCAACAGAGCTACAATGAGCAGTTCTTC	CASSFQQSYNEQFF
TRBV9	TRBJ1-3	.	TRBD1	TGTGCCAGCAGCACCGGACAGGGAGGTCTTTCTGGAAACACCATATATTTT	CASSTGQGGLSGNTIYF
TRBV5-1	TRBJ1-1	.	.	TGCGCCAGCAGCTTGGGCGGGGGGTCGAACACTGAAGCTTTCTTT	CASSLGGGSNTEAFF
TRBV2	TRBJ2-6	.	TRBD1	TGTGCCAGCAGCCTTCGGGGCGGGACAGGGGGCTCTGGGGCCAACGTCCTGACTTTC	CASSLRGGTGGSGANVLTF
TRBV15	TRBJ2-1	.	.	TGTGCCACCAGCAGCCTCCTTCCAGGGAATGAGCAGTTCTTC	CATSSLLPGNEQFF
TRBV21-1	TRBJ2-2	once	.	TGTGCCAGCAGCAAGGGCTTTATGGACAGGGGTGGCACCGGGGAGCTGTTTTTT	CASSKGFMDRGGTGELFF
TRBV9	TRBJ2-3	.	.	TGTGCCAGCAAGCAGGGCCCTAGCACAGATACGCAGTATTTT	CASKQGPSTDTQYF
TRBV5-1	TRBJ2-3	.	.	TGCGCCAGCAGCTTGGCCGAGGGTTCAGATACGCAGTATTTT	CASSLAEGSDTQYF
TRBV4-3	TRBJ2-7	.	.	TGCGCCAGCAGCCAAGATTTTAGCGGGACAGACGAGCAGTACTTC	CASSQDFSGTDEQYF
TRBV29-1	TRBJ2-7	once	.	TGCAGCGTTGTGGGGGATCTCTACGAGCAGTACTTC	CSVVGDLYEQYF
TRBV6-6	TRBJ1-2	few	TRBD1	TGTGCCAGCAAGGGACAGGGGGTGAACTATGGCTACACCTTC	CASKGQGVNYGYTF
TRBV7-3	TRBJ1-2	.	.	TGTGCCAGCAGTGAGAACGGGGATTGGGGCTACACCTTC	CASSENGDWGYTF
TRBV7-6	TRBJ2-1	.	TRBD2	TGTGCCAGCAGCTTACTGGCAGCGGGGGGGTCGGTACCGCAGTTCTTC	CASSLLAAGGSVPQFF
TRBV6-6	TRBJ2-7	.	.	TGTGCCAGCAGTCCCGACAGTTTACCCTACGAGCAGTACTTC	CASSPDSLPYEQYF
TRBV5-6	TRBJ2-2	.	.	TGTGCCAGCAGCTTGAGTGGGTACACCGGGGAGCTGTTTTTT	CASSLSGYTGELFF
TRBV6-5	TRBJ1-1	.	.	TGTGCCAGCAGTTATGGCGGGGACGTACGCACTGAAGCTTTCTTT	CASSYGGDVRTEAFF
TRBV4-1	TRBJ2-2	.	.	TGCGCCAGCAGCCAAGACATAGTCGTGGAGCTGTTTTTT	CASSQDIVVELFF
TRBV5-6	TRBJ1-6	.	.	TGTGCCAGCAGCGACCAGGGTGGTAATTCACCCCTCCACTTT	CASSDQGGNSPLHF
TRBV27	TRBJ2-3	.	TRBD1	TGTGCCAGCAGAAGGACAGGTCATACGCAGTATTTT	CASRRTGHTQYF
TRBV15	TRBJ2-5	.	.	TGTGCCACCGCAAAACGGGGAGAAGAGACCCAGTACTTC	CATAKRGEETQYF
TRBV7-3	TRBJ1-1	.	.	TGTGCCAGCAGCTTAGGGCAGGGGATATCTGAAGCTTTCTTT	CASSLGQGISEAFF
TRBV27	TRBJ2-2	.	.	TGTGCCAGCAGTTTATCCTTCGCGGTCCGCGACCCTAACGCGAACACCGGGGAGCTGTTTTTT	CASSLSFAVRDPNANTGELFF
TRBV4-2	TRBJ1-2	.	.	TGTGCCAGCAGCCAAGATAGTAGCGGCCGATACTATGGCTACACCTTC	CASSQDSSGRYYGYTF
TRBV7-6	TRBJ2-5	once	.	TGTGCCAGTCCCCCGGGACACACCAGAGAGACCCAGTACTTC	CASPPGHTRETQYF